The T cell receptor beta chain described here comes from a study of Graves' ophthalmopathy and Graves' hyperthyroidism. This CDR3 has 15 amino acids. Per germline, CDR1 SNHLY and CDR2 FYNNEI. V gave up 2 bases and J gave up 2 bases; unmatched junction bases: 4. Diagnoses were established from clinical symptoms, serum thyroxine, TRAb, thyroid ultrasound and orbital computed tomography. Sampling about 10 ml of fresh peripheral blood provided the PBMCs. Study-level points and caveats: Between ophthalmopathy and stable hyperthyroidism, a 13-signature model drew a separation with 87.88% sensitivity and around 80% specificity. Most thyroid clonotypes with frequency above 0.001 were detected in blood too.

For repertoire sequencing, the TCR beta CDR3 regions were amplified from RNA transcripts. The first round was an RT-PCR with HTBI primers, and the second round was a multiplex PCR. TCRdb re-analysed the multiplex PCR reads in MiXCR, keeping a single row per CDR3 protein. The sample yields roughly 300,000 distinct CDR3 sequences, roughly 17% seen once. This clonotype occurred many times. Its specificity is not known. This receptor was obtained from an adult man with Graves' ophthalmopathy. Sequenced: peripheral blood. V gene TRBV2 combines with J gene TRBJ1-1, with TRBD1 matching over 8 bases. CDR3 sequence (DNA): TGTGCCAGCAGTGAAACAGGGGGGGATAACACTGAAGCTTTCTTT. Its protein product is CASSETGGDNTEAFF.